This is a list of T cell receptor beta chains from one sample in a study of T cells after yellow fever vaccination. One entry per CDR3 protein, called by TCRdb with MiXCR from the 5' RACE reads. The table shows around 590,000 distinct CDR3 sequences, with 12% occurring only once. Sample: PBMCs, taken on the day of the yellow fever booster vaccination. These receptors were taken from a man aged 25-45 years who received the YFV17D yellow fever vaccine. Each CDR3 is given with its conserved first and last residue. A D gene is named only where the DNA matches it firmly. Some rows mark clone size as missing; the rest say once, few, many or name a class of expanded clone.

V gene: TRBV5-1
clone size: few
D gene: TRBD2
J gene: TRBJ2-5
CDR3 protein: CASSPGTSGRVQETQYF
CDR3 DNA: TGCGCCAGCAGTCCCGGGACTAGCGGGAGGGTGCAAGAGACCCAGTACTTC

V gene: TRBV5-1
clone size: few
D gene: .
J gene: TRBJ2-6
CDR3 protein: CASSKESGANVLTF
CDR3 DNA: TGCGCCAGCAGTAAGGAGTCTGGGGCCAACGTCCTGACTTTC

V gene: TRBV5-1
clone size: few
D gene: .
J gene: TRBJ2-3
CDR3 protein: CASWNGGFTDTQYF
CDR3 DNA: TGCGCCAGCTGGAACGGGGGATTCACAGATACGCAGTATTTT

V gene: TRBV6-1
clone size: few
D gene: TRBD2
J gene: TRBJ2-3
CDR3 protein: CASSLGTRADTQYF
CDR3 DNA: TGTGCCAGCAGTCTCGGGACTAGGGCAGATACGCAGTATTTT

V gene: TRBV7-9
clone size: .
D gene: .
J gene: TRBJ1-6
CDR3 protein: CASSLGLSGTPLHF
CDR3 DNA: TGTGCCAGCAGCTTAGGGCTGTCCGGGACACCCCTCCACTTT

V gene: TRBV5-6
clone size: .
D gene: TRBD2
J gene: TRBJ2-4
CDR3 protein: CASSSTSGSFQNIQYF
CDR3 DNA: TGTGCCAGCAGCTCAACTAGCGGGAGTTTCCAAAACATTCAGTACTTC

V gene: TRBV4-3
clone size: .
D gene: TRBD1
J gene: TRBJ2-3
CDR3 protein: CASSQAWQGADTQYF
CDR3 DNA: TGCGCCAGCAGCCAAGCCTGGCAGGGGGCAGATACGCAGTATTTT

V gene: TRBV5-1
clone size: few
D gene: .
J gene: TRBJ2-7
CDR3 protein: CASTDPTRSTYEQYF
CDR3 DNA: TGCGCCAGCACCGACCCGACAAGATCCACCTACGAGCAGTACTTC

V gene: TRBV28
clone size: few
D gene: TRBD2
J gene: TRBJ2-3
CDR3 protein: CASSPPGLAGGTQYF
CDR3 DNA: TGTGCCAGCAGTCCCCCGGGACTAGCGGGAGGTACGCAGTATTTT

V gene: TRBV7-2
clone size: .
D gene: TRBD2
J gene: TRBJ2-5
CDR3 protein: CASSLGTSGGETQYF
CDR3 DNA: TGTGCCAGCAGCTTAGGGACTAGCGGAGGGGAGACCCAGTACTTC

V gene: TRBV5-1
clone size: .
D gene: .
J gene: TRBJ1-5
CDR3 protein: CASSPLEGRGQPQHF
CDR3 DNA: TGCGCCAGCAGCCCTCTAGAGGGGCGCGGTCAGCCCCAGCATTTT

V gene: TRBV7-2
clone size: few
D gene: .
J gene: TRBJ2-7
CDR3 protein: CASSFEGDRYEQYF
CDR3 DNA: TGTGCCAGCAGCTTCGAAGGGGATAGGTACGAGCAGTACTTC

V gene: TRBV4-2
clone size: few
D gene: TRBD2
J gene: TRBJ2-4
CDR3 protein: CASSHQELAGVLVEKNIQYF
CDR3 DNA: TGTGCCAGCAGCCATCAGGAATTAGCGGGAGTCCTCGTGGAGAAAAACATTCAGTACTTC